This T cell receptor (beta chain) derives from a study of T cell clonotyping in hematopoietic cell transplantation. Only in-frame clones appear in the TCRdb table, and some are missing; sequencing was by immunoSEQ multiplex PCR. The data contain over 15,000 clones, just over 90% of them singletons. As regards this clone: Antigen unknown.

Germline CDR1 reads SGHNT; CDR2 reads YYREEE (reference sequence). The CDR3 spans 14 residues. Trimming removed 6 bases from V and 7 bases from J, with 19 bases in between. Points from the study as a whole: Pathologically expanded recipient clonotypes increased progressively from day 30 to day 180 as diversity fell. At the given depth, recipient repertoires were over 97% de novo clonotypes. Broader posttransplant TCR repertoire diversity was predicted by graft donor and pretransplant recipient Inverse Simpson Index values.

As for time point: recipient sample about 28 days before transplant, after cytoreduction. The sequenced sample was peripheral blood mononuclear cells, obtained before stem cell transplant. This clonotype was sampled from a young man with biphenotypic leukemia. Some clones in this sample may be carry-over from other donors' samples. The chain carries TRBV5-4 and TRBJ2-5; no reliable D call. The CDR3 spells CASTSTVTDRTQYF. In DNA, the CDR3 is TGTGCCAGCACGTCTACCGTAACTGATCGGACCCAGTACTTC.